In its sample, the clone carrying this TCR beta chain was seen a few times. Its antigen is as yet unknown. The sample's time point: persistent/refractory GD, antithyroid drugs over 5 years with positive TRAb. With RNA extracted from PBMCs as input, the TCR library was made. The V end lost 6 bases, the J end lost 1 base, and 15 bases lay between the germline ends. This CDR3 contains 14 residues. Germline CDR1 is SQVTM and CDR2 is ANQGSEA. The sample originates from a study of regulatory T cells in long-lasting Graves disease. Findings and caveats of the study: The work looked only at peripheral blood and did not look at thyroid tissue. Persistent Graves' patients showed less TCR diversity than newly diagnosed patients showed.

HTBI primers from iRepertoire and Arm-PCR of CDR3 regions yielded the TCR beta libraries. TCRdb re-analysed the multiplex PCR reads in MiXCR, keeping a single row per CDR3 protein. The sample carries around 460,000 distinct CDR3 sequences, roughly 21% recorded once. The receptor comes from a female donor with Graves disease. The rearrangement joins TRBV29-1 to TRBJ1-1; D is unclear. This material consisted of peripheral blood mononuclear cells (PBMCs), taken when the disease was refractory, from a patient treated with antithyroid drugs. The CDR3 spells CSVQTLTQNTEAFF. The DNA of the CDR3 is TGCAGCGTGCAGACGTTGACACAGAACACTGAAGCTTTCTTT.